Here is one T cell receptor (beta chain) with its context. Its antigen is unidentified. The source of the sample is a study of T cells expressing NK-cell markers. Study as a whole: Seven of the eight sequenced donors were HCMV-seropositive; one was seronegative. Study-level results: Nothing established the HCMV specificity of expanded NKG2C+ T cell clones. The study found dominant NKG2C+ clonotypes at roughly 1.0-7.5% of CD8+ T cells in several donors.

In generating TCR beta cDNA, 5'RACE template switching with UMIs was used. For each CDR3 protein, TCRdb gives one entry from its re-call of the 5' RACE reads, without DNA. Across roughly 430,000 distinct CDR3 sequences, the top ten clones capture roughly 7.2% of the sample. The sequence was collected from a woman between 18 and 70 years old in good health. Source material: blood T cells: a sorted CD56 or NKG2C T cell subset, CD4+ or CD8+ T cells, or bulk PBMC T cells (not recorded which).

The CDR3 reads CASSLGSGRTGELFF. This chain links TRBV28 with TRBJ2-2; TCRdb reports TRBD2, a call that lacks DNA to check it against. The germline gives CDR1 MDHEN, CDR2 SYDVKM. The CDR3 loop spans 15 amino acids. The whole variable domain, filled in from reference TRBV28 and TRBJ2-2, reads DVKVTQSSRYLVKRTGEKVFLECVQDMDHENMFWYRQDPGLGLRLIYFSYDVKMKEKGDIPEGYSVSREKKERFSLILESASTNQTSMYLCASSLGSGRTGELFFGEGSRLTVL.